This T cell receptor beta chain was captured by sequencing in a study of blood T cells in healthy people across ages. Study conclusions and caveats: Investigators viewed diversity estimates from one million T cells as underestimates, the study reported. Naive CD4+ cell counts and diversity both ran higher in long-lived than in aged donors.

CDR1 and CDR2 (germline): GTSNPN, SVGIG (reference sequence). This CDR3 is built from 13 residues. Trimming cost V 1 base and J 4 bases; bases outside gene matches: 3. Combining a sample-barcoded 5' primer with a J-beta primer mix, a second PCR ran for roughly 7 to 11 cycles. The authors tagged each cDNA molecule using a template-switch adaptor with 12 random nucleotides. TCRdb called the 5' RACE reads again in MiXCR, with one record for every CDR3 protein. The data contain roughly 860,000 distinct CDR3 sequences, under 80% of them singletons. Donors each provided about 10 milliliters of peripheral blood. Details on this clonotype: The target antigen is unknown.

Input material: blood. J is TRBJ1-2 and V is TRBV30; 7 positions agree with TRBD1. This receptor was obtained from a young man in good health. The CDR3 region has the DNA TGTGCCTGGAGTGAGGGGGCCGCCTATGGCTACACCTTC. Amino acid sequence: CAWSEGAAYGYTF.